The TCR beta chain described here comes from a study of shared clonotypes between healthy human individuals. TCRdb's table, derived via immunoSEQ multiplex PCR, lists solely in-frame clones and lacks some. The sample holds fewer than 3 million clones, 92% seen once. The CDR3 has 16 residues. The germline CDR1 and CDR2 sequences are SGDLS and YYNGEE. Trimming at V came to 6 bases and at J to 5 bases, leaving 10 bases not matched to a gene. The sequenced sample was naive CD4+ T cells from PBMCs. Documented subset: CD45RA+ positively selected. This chain links TRBV9 with TRBJ2-2; 10 bases match TRBD1. The TCR comes from a man younger than 35 in good health. Some clones in this sample may be carry-over from other donors' samples. CDR3 in amino acids: CASTRSGTGVTGELFF. The CDR3 DNA sequence: TGTGCCAGCACCCGTAGTGGGACAGGGGTAACCGGGGAGCTGTTTTTT.